The clone carrying this T cell receptor beta chain was observed once. Under the authors' procedure: Cell counts per sample came from amplifying reference gene primers. Profiling relied on immunoSEQ multiplex PCR, and the TCRdb table lists in-frame clones only, not all of them. V, J and clone size reflect that table, while D and trimming were determined from the DNA. Found here are some 320,000 clones, under 95% of them singletons; the top ten hold roughly 2.6%. The sample originates from a study of blood T cell repertoires in COVID-19. About the study: Samples came from the United States, Italy and Spain, spanning acute and convalescent COVID-19.

The germline gives CDR1 SGHNT, CDR2 YYREEE (reference sequence). V shed 4 bases and J shed 5 bases, with 15 bases lying between them. CDR3 size: 15 residues. Participants' own reports of clinical history determined their cohort assignment. Symptom resolution, clearance, or two negative PCRs marked the recovered donors of Cohort 3. Sequencing was done on a sample of PBMCs or T cells enriched from blood (not recorded which). This clonotype originated in a man aged 60 to 75 who had recovered from COVID-19. The gene calls are TRBV5-4 and TRBJ1-4; D is uncertain. CDR3 in DNA: TGTGCCAGCAGCCTGGACCCGGGGAGGAATGAAAAACTGTTTTTT. Its translation is CASSLDPGRNEKLFF. The full variable domain, with the rest looked up from reference TRBV5-4 and TRBJ1-4, is ETGVTQSPTHLIKTRGQQVTLRCSSQSGHNTVSWYQQALGQGPQFIFQYYREEENGRGNFPPRFSGLQFPNYSSELNVNALELDDSALYLCASSLDPGRNEKLFFGSGTQLSVL.